The 18 T cell receptor beta chains reported below all come from one sample, sequenced in a study of T cells in Graves' hyperthyroidism and ophthalmopathy. RNA transcripts provided the source from which TCR beta CDR3 regions were amplified. HTBI primers were used for first-round RT-PCR of the TCR CDR3. In TCRdb, the multiplex PCR reads were re-called with MiXCR into one record per CDR3 protein. Of 400,000 to 600,000 distinct CDR3 sequences in the sample, around 16% were seen once. Sequenced input: blood. All receptors derive from a woman aged 25 to 39 with Graves' ophthalmopathy.

This clonotype was observed many times. Here the CDR3 reads CAWSDPWYEQYF. In nucleotides, the CDR3 is TGTGCCTGGAGTGATCCGTGGTACGAGCAGTACTTC. The chain is built from TRBV30 and TRBJ2-7, with no clear D. From germline, CDR1 is GTSNPN and CDR2 SVGIG (reference sequence). V lost 1 base and J lost 4, with 8 bases in between. The CDR3 covers 12 residues.

This clonotype was observed many times. This chain uses TRBV20-1 with TRBJ1-5; no definite D call. Trimming left V 1 base short and J 5 bases short, with 3 bases between. Germline CDR1 DFQATT, CDR2 SNEGSKA (reference sequence). The CDR3 spans 11 residues. CDR3 region: CSARGDQPQHF. Written as DNA, the CDR3 is TGCAGTGCTAGAGGGGATCAGCCCCAGCATTTT.

This clonotype was found many times. The chain has TRBV28 and TRBJ2-7, with TRBD1 identical over 9 bases. V trimming: 7 bases; J trimming: 5 bases; junction bases outside the gene matches: 6. This CDR3 spans 13 amino acids. CDR1 MDHEN and CDR2 SYDVKM come from the germline V gene. Here the CDR3 reads CASMTGGWNEQYF. The CDR3, as DNA: TGTGCCAGCATGACAGGGGGTTGGAACGAGCAGTACTTC.

The J gene is TRBJ1-3, the V gene TRBV9; 8 bases line up with TRBD1. The V segment lost 3 bases and the J segment 2 bases; nucleotides outside the gene matches: 4. Germline V gene data show CDR1 as SGDLS and CDR2 as YYNGEE. The CDR3 has 15 residues. The CDR3 is CASSAGTGTGNTIYF. CDR3 nucleotides: TGTGCCAGCAGCGCGGGGACAGGAACTGGAAACACCATATATTTT.

This clonotype was found a few times. The rearrangement joins TRBV20-1 to TRBJ1-6, with 7 bases fitting TRBD1. The V segment lost 1 base and the J segment 0 bases; nucleotides outside the gene matches: 12. CDR3 length equals 19 residues. In germline, CDR1 is DFQATT, CDR2 SNEGSKA (reference sequence). The CDR3 loop reads CSARGGQDLGSSYNSPLHF. In nucleotides, the CDR3 is TGCAGTGCTAGAGGCGGACAGGACCTGGGGAGCTCCTATAATTCACCCCTCCACTTT.

This clonotype has more than one count but fewer than ten. This chain links TRBV28 with TRBJ2-2; 11 positions match TRBD2. J was trimmed by 4 bases and V by 1 base; bases with no gene match: 2. CDR1 is MDHEN and CDR2 is SYDVKM in the germline V gene. The CDR3 consists of 16 residues. DNA for the CDR3: TGTGCCAGCAGTTTATTCCTAGCGGGAGGCACCGGGGAGCTGTTTTTT. Amino acids: CASSLFLAGGTGELFF.

The CDR3 DNA follows: TGTGCCAGCAGTTACAGGGGGTCGGGAACTGAAGCTTTCTTT. Its translation: CASSYRGSGTEAFF. The V call is TRBV6-2 or TRBV6-3, the J call TRBJ1-1; possibly TRBD1 for D (6 bases). The CDR3 totals 14 residues. Per the germline V gene, CDR1 is MNHEY and CDR2 is SVGEGT. V was trimmed by 2 bases and J by 5 bases, leaving 12 bases between them.

The chain joins TRBV6-5 to TRBJ1-1; D gene ambiguous. CDR1 and CDR2 from the germline V gene are MNHEY and SVGAGI. Between the trimmed V and J ends, which lost 2 bases and 3 bases, there was a span of 16 bases. This CDR3 region has 16 residues. CDR3 sequence reads: CASSYDLIGRDTEAFF. In DNA form, the CDR3 reads TGTGCCAGCAGTTACGACCTTATAGGGCGTGACACTGAAGCTTTCTTT.

This chain uses TRBV28 with TRBJ2-2; TRBD1 matches at 9 bases. V trimming: 8 bases; J trimming: 4 bases; junction bases outside the gene matches: 11. The germline CDR1 and CDR2 sequences are MDHEN and SYDVKM. CDR3 length: 16 residues. Here the CDR3 reads CASGGRTGVTTGELFF. DNA of the CDR3: TGTGCCAGCGGGGGACGGACAGGGGTGACCACCGGGGAGCTGTTTTTT.

The rearrangement joins TRBV9 to TRBJ2-7, with D hard to call. Germline values: CDR1 SGDLS, CDR2 YYNGEE. The CDR3 extends over 16 amino acids. V dropped 0 bases and J dropped 4 bases, with 17 bases sitting between them. CDR3 DNA sequence: TGTGCCAGCAGCGTAGAAGGAACGGCCCTAGGTTACGAGCAGTACTTC. It encodes CASSVEGTALGYEQYF. Looking up the rest from reference TRBV9 and TRBJ2-7 gives the full variable domain: DSGVTQTPKHLITATGQRVTLRCSPRSGDLSVYWYQQSLDQGLQFLIQYYNGEERAKGNILERFSAQQFPDLHSELNLSSLELGDSALYFCASSVEGTALGYEQYFGPGTRLTVT.

This clonotype was picked up many times. J is TRBJ2-1 and V is TRBV7-8; possible D gene TRBD2, 5 bases. This CDR3 is built from 11 residues. V shed 6 bases and J shed 8 bases, with 8 bases lying between them. Germline assignment: CDR1 SGHVS and CDR2 FQNEAQ. The CDR3 reads CASSYSDEQFF. The CDR3 DNA sequence: TGTGCCAGCAGTTATAGCGATGAGCAGTTCTTC.

There are a few counts of this clonotype. The rearrangement joins TRBV19 to TRBJ2-1; 7 nucleotides line up with TRBD2. J gave up 10 bases and V 3 bases, and 12 bases lay outside the gene matches. CDR1 LNHDA and CDR2 SQIVND come from the germline V gene (reference sequence). The CDR3 totals 15 residues. CDR3 coding DNA: TGTGCCAGTAGTATCGGTCTAGCGGCCCCCTTCGAGCAGTTCTTC. Amino acid sequence: CASSIGLAAPFEQFF.

This clonotype occurred a few times. V and J are TRBV28 and TRBJ1-4, with D tentatively TRBD1 (5 bases). V gave up 5 bases and J gave up 1 base, with 23 bases separating them. This CDR3 is built from 19 residues. Germline lookup yields CDR1 MDHEN and CDR2 SYDVKM. The CDR3 is CASSIKGTPFSITNEKLFF. In DNA form, the CDR3 reads TGTGCCAGCAGTATAAAAGGGACTCCTTTTTCCATAACTAATGAAAAACTGTTTTTT.

V is TRBV10-3 and J is TRBJ2-5; D possibly corresponds to TRBD2 (5 bases). Germline CDR1 and CDR2: ENHRY and SYGVKD. The CDR3 runs to 13 residues. V was cut by 4 bases and J by 2 bases, with 8 bases left in between. CDR3 sequence: CAISVRGQETQYF. DNA for the CDR3: TGTGCCATCAGTGTTCGGGGTCAAGAGACCCAGTACTTC.

This clonotype was counted between two and nine times. The chain has TRBV2 and TRBJ1-1; 8 bases align to TRBD1. CDR1 and CDR2 from the germline V gene are SNHLY and FYNNEI. This CDR3 has 14 amino acids. The V segment lost 7 bases and the J segment 2 bases; nucleotides outside the gene matches: 6. The DNA of the CDR3 is TGTGCCAGCATCTGGACAGGGCAAAACACTGAAGCTTTCTTT. Encoded protein: CASIWTGQNTEAFF. Full variable domain (outside the CDR3, taken from reference TRBV2 and TRBJ1-1): EPEVTQTPSHQVTQMGQEVILRCVPISNHLYFYWYRQILGQKVEFLVSFYNNEISEKSEIFDDQFSVERPDGSNFTLKIRSTKLEDSAMYFCASIWTGQNTEAFFGQGTRLTVV.

The chain is built from TRBV6-2 or TRBV6-3 and TRBJ2-1; D unresolved. This CDR3 comprises 12 residues. CDR1 and CDR2 (germline): MNHEY, SVGEGT. Trimming shortened V by 7 bases and J by 7 bases, and 11 bases separated the two germline ends. The CDR3 region is CASTDPRNEQFF. Here the CDR3 DNA reads TGTGCCAGCACCGACCCGCGAAATGAGCAGTTCTTC.

The gene calls are TRBV4-2 and TRBJ2-1, with 10 bases aligning to TRBD2. V shed 5 bases, J shed 7 bases, and the junction held 11 bases outside the gene matches. Germline CDR1 is LGHNA and CDR2 is YNFKEQ. CDR3 length: 16 amino acids. The CDR3 reads CASSGRGTSDPNEQFF. Here the CDR3 DNA reads TGTGCCAGCAGCGGAAGAGGGACTAGCGATCCGAATGAGCAGTTCTTC.

This clonotype was counted between two and nine times. V gene TRBV27 combines with J gene TRBJ2-1; 10 nucleotides agree with TRBD2. The CDR3 covers 16 residues. Germline V lookup: CDR1 MNHEY, CDR2 SMNVEV (reference sequence). Trimming took 1 base from V and 2 from J; bases not matched to a gene: 2. CDR3 amino acids: CASSLLAGGTYNEQFF. The CDR3 coding sequence is TGTGCCAGCAGTTTATTAGCGGGAGGAACCTACAATGAGCAGTTCTTC.